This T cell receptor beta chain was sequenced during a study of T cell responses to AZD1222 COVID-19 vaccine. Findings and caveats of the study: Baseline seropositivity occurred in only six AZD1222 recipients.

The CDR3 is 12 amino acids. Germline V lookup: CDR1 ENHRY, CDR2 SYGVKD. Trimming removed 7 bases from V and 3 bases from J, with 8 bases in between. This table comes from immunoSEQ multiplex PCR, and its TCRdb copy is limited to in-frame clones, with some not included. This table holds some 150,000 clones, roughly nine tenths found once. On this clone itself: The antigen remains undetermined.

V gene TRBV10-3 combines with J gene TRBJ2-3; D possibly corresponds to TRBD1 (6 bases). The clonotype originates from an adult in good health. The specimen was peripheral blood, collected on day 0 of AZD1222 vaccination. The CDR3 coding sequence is TGTGCCATCAACACAGGGACAGATACGCAGTATTTT. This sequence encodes CAINTGTDTQYF.